The T cell receptor beta chain under discussion was sequenced for a study of T cell responses to AZD1222 COVID-19 vaccine. Using immunoSEQ multiplex PCR, the repertoire was profiled, and TCRdb retains in-frame clones only, with some absent. Here the sample spans about 99,000 clones, about 90% being singletons. The V gene end was trimmed by 4 bases and the J gene end by 4 bases; junction bases not matched to a gene: 7. CDR1 is SGHRS, CDR2 YFSETQ, per germline. CDR3 length equals 14 residues. The specimen was peripheral blood, collected on day 0 of AZD1222 vaccination. J is TRBJ2-7 and V is TRBV5-1, with 8 bases matching TRBD2. The clonotype was recovered from an adult in good health. CDR3: CASSIGTRQYEQYF. CDR3 coding DNA: TGCGCCAGCAGCATCGGGACTAGACAATACGAGCAGTACTTC. Drawing the rest from reference TRBV5-1 and TRBJ2-7, the complete variable domain is KAGVTQTPRYLIKTRGQQVTLSCSPISGHRSVSWYQQTPGQGLQFLFEYFSETQRNKGNFPGRFSGRQFSNSRSEMNVSTLELGDSALYLCASSIGTRQYEQYFGPGTRLTVT.